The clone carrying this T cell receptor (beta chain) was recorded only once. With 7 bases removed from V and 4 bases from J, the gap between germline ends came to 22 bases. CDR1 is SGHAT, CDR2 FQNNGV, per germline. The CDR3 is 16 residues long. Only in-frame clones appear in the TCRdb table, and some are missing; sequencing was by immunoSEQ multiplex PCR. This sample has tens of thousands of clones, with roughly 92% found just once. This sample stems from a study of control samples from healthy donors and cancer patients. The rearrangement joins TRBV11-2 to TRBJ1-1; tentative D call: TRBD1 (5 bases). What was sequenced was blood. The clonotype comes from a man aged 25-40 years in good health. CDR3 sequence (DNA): TGTGCCAGCATCACCACCCTGTCGGGGGGTGGCACTGAAGCTTTCTTT. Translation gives CASITTLSGGGTEAFF.